Below are 21 T cell receptor beta chains sequenced from a single sample in a study of regulatory T cells in long-lasting Graves disease. Libraries of TCR beta came from iRepertoire HTBI primers plus Arm-PCR of CDR3 regions. In TCRdb, the multiplex PCR reads were re-called with MiXCR into one record per CDR3 protein. Of roughly 490,000 distinct CDR3 sequences detected, about 20% appear once; the ten largest clones hold about 12%. Time point described: persistent/refractory GD, antithyroid drugs over 5 years with positive TRAb. Isolated PBMC RNA provided the starting material for the TCR library. The material was peripheral blood mononuclear cells (PBMCs), obtained when the disease was refractory, from a patient treated with antithyroid drugs. The receptors derive from a female donor with Graves disease.

The V and J genes are TRBV7-9 and TRBJ2-6; D remains unclear. CDR1 and CDR2 from the germline V gene are SEHNR and FQNEAQ (reference sequence). The CDR3 sequence is 14 residues long. Trimming removed 5 bases from V and 4 bases from J, with 9 bases in between. The CDR3 here is CASSTRAGANVLTF. Written as DNA, the CDR3 is TGTGCCAGCAGCACCAGAGCCGGGGCCAACGTCCTGACTTTC.

The CDR3 loop reads CASSYLGGASSNQPQHF. The DNA of the CDR3 is TGTGCCAGCAGCTACCTTGGGGGGGCCTCTAGCAATCAGCCCCAGCATTTT. The chain carries TRBV5-5 and TRBJ1-5; D is perhaps TRBD1 (6 bases). The CDR3 extends over 17 amino acids. Germline loops: CDR1 SGHKS, CDR2 YYEKEE (reference sequence). The V end was cut by 3 bases, the J end by 0 bases, with 16 bases between.

This clonotype was detected a few times. V and J are TRBV30 and TRBJ1-4; 7 positions agree with TRBD1. The CDR3 covers 16 residues. Germline trimming cut 2 bases from V and 0 bases from J; bases unmatched to any gene: 6. Looked up from germline, CDR1 is GTSNPN and CDR2 is SVGIG (reference sequence). The CDR3: CAWSIQGTATNEKLFF. The CDR3 DNA reads TGTGCCTGGAGTATCCAAGGGACAGCAACTAATGAAAAACTGTTTTTT.

Ten or more counts support this clonotype. The chain links TRBV20-1 to TRBJ2-7; D might be TRBD1 (6 bases). The germline V and J ends were trimmed by 0 bases and 7 bases, with 19 bases remaining between them. The germline V gene has CDR1 DFQATT and CDR2 SNEGSKA (reference sequence). The CDR3 covers 15 residues. The CDR3 sequence is CSARDFRGQMEEQYF. CDR3 in DNA: TGCAGTGCTAGAGATTTCAGGGGCCAAATGGAGGAGCAGTACTTC.

This clonotype showed up many times. This chain links TRBV5-8 with TRBJ1-2; D is unclear. Germline V gene lookup returns CDR1 SGHTS and CDR2 YDEGEE. The ends were cut back, 4 bases at V and 10 bases at J, with 14 bases in the middle. The CDR3 has 12 residues. CDR3 amino acids: CASSPGPLFYTF. The CDR3 DNA is TGTGCCAGCAGCCCCGGGCCCTTATTCTACACCTTC. Full variable domain (remainder filled in from reference TRBV5-8 and TRBJ1-2): EAGVTQSPTHLIKTRGQQATLRCSPISGHTSVYWYQQALGLGLQFLLWYDEGEERNRGNFPPRFSGRQFPNYSSELNVNALELEDSALYLCASSPGPLFYTFGSGTRLTVV.

This clonotype was picked up one time. The V gene is TRBV15, the J gene TRBJ2-1, with 8 bases that match TRBD1. CDR1 is LNHNV and CDR2 is YYDKDF in the germline V gene (reference sequence). Germline trimming cut 2 bases from V and 9 bases from J; bases unmatched to any gene: 9. The CDR3 totals 15 residues. The CDR3 nucleotides are TGTGCCACCAGCAGATTCGACAGGGGCGTCACTGAGCAGTTCTTC. Its protein product is CATSRFDRGVTEQFF. Drawing the rest from reference TRBV15 and TRBJ2-1, the complete variable domain is DAMVIQNPRYQVTQFGKPVTLSCSQTLNHNVMYWYQQKSSQAPKLLFHYYDKDFNNEADTPDNFQSRRPNTSFCFLDIRSPGLGDTAMYLCATSRFDRGVTEQFFGPGTRLTVL.

The chain carries TRBV10-2 and TRBJ1-4; no reliable D call. The germline V gene has CDR1 WSHSY and CDR2 SAAADI. V lost 2 bases to trimming and J lost 0 bases, with 13 bases between them. CDR3 length equals 17 residues. The CDR3 loop reads CASSEGWADATNEKLFF. CDR3 bases: TGCGCCAGCAGTGAGGGTTGGGCCGATGCAACTAATGAAAAACTGTTTTTT.

This clonotype was detected only once. The rearrangement joins TRBV19 to TRBJ2-3, with TRBD2 matching 12 bases. With 5 bases clipped from V and 6 bases from J, the junction kept 27 bases outside the gene matches. There are 22 residues in the CDR3. Per germline, CDR1 LNHDA and CDR2 SQIVND (reference sequence). The CDR3 DNA reads as TGTGCCAGTAGTTGGGCAGGGCCCTTACTGCGACGACTAGCGGGAGTAAGGGATACGCAGTATTTT. Its translation: CASSWAGPLLRRLAGVRDTQYF. The full variable domain, with the rest looked up from reference TRBV19 and TRBJ2-3, is DGGITQSPKYLFRKEGQNVTLSCEQNLNHDAMYWYRQDPGQGLRLIYYSQIVNDFQKGDIAEGYSVSREKKESFPLTVTSAQKNPTAFYLCASSWAGPLLRRLAGVRDTQYFGPGTRLTVL.

This clonotype has at least ten counts. The chain combines TRBV7-2 with TRBJ2-5; D not certain. The CDR3 is 15 amino acids. From germline, CDR1 is SGHTA and CDR2 FQGNSA. Trimming cost V 1 base and J 1 base, with 10 bases left between them. The CDR3: CASSLDGNLQETQYF. Here the CDR3 DNA reads TGTGCCAGCAGCTTAGATGGGAACCTCCAAGAGACCCAGTACTTC.

This clonotype was seen once. This could be a read error, since a much larger clone is one nucleotide away. The genes are TRBV28 and TRBJ1-1, with D unclear. Germline V CDR1 and CDR2: MDHEN, SYDVKM. The ends were cut back, 8 bases at V and 0 bases at J, with 13 bases in the middle. This CDR3 is built from 14 residues. The CDR3 protein is CASGTRTVNTEAFF. CDR3 bases: TGTGCCAGCGGAACCAGGACGGTGAACACTGAAGCTTTCTTT.

V usage is TRBV19 and J usage is TRBJ2-2; D perhaps matches TRBD1 (5 bases). The V end lost 3 bases, the J end lost 7 bases, and 9 bases lay between the germline ends. CDR1 and CDR2 from the germline V gene are LNHDA and SQIVND (reference sequence). The CDR3 extends over 13 amino acids. CDR3 residues: CASSIDSNGELFF. The CDR3 bases are TGTGCCAGTAGTATTGACAGTAACGGGGAGCTGTTTTTT.

Regarding this clonotype: Given a much more abundant clone one base away, this may be a read error. The chain recombines TRBV12-3 or TRBV12-4 with TRBJ2-6, with D possibly matching TRBD1 (5 bases). V lost 3 bases, J lost 6 bases, and 9 bases lay in between. The CDR3 length is 14 residues. The CDR3 sequence: CASSLAGQANVLTF. The CDR3 nucleotides read TGTGCCAGCAGTTTGGCAGGGCAGGCCAACGTCCTGACTTTC.

Regarding this clonotype: A much larger clone differs from this one at a single base, so this may be a read error. The V gene is TRBV19, the J gene TRBJ1-1; D perhaps matches TRBD1 (5 bases). The CDR3 contains 13 residues. V was trimmed by 3 bases and J by 5 bases, leaving 10 bases between them. Per the germline V gene, CDR1 is LNHDA and CDR2 is SQIVND (reference sequence). Here the CDR3 reads CASSMGGRTEAFF. CDR3 nucleotides: TGTGCCAGTAGTATGGGGGGACGAACTGAAGCTTTCTTT.

The chain recombines TRBV6-2 or TRBV6-3 with TRBJ2-7; 9 bases are a match to TRBD1. Germline CDR1 and CDR2: MNHEY and SVGEGT. CDR3 size: 15 residues. V lost 0 bases to trimming and J lost 5 bases; unmatched junction nucleotides: 5. The CDR3 loop reads CASSYSRQGGDEQYF. DNA of the CDR3: TGTGCCAGCAGTTACTCGAGACAGGGGGGTGACGAGCAGTACTTC.

V is TRBV15 and J is TRBJ2-7, with TRBD1 matching over 11 bases. The CDR3 consists of 15 residues. The ends lost 2 bases at V and 4 bases at J; junction bases unmatched: 4. CDR1 LNHNV and CDR2 YYDKDF come from the germline V gene (reference sequence). The CDR3 loop reads CATSRQGQGGYEQYF. The CDR3 DNA reads TGTGCCACCAGCAGACAGGGACAGGGGGGATACGAGCAGTACTTC.

This clonotype came up many times. This rearrangement joins TRBV28 to TRBJ2-7; TRBD2 is a possible D gene (5 bases). Germline V gene sequence: CDR1 MDHEN, CDR2 SYDVKM. Between the trimmed V and J ends, which lost 5 bases and 2 bases, there was a span of 16 bases. CDR3 length: 15 amino acids. The CDR3 sequence: CASSTPAGVPYEQYF. CDR3 coding DNA: TGTGCCAGCAGTACGCCCGCCGGGGTCCCCTACGAGCAGTACTTC.

In this sample, this clonotype turned up a few times. J is TRBJ2-5 and V is TRBV7-3; 7 bases are shared with TRBD1. V was clipped by 4 bases and J by 5 bases; unmatched bases: 4. The CDR3 contains 13 residues. Germline CDR1 reads SGHTA; CDR2 reads FQGTGA. CDR3 protein: CASSYDRDETQYF. The DNA of the CDR3 is TGTGCCAGCAGCTACGACAGGGATGAGACCCAGTACTTC. The variable domain in full, completed from reference TRBV7-3 and TRBJ2-5, reads GAGVSQTPSNKVTEKGKYVELRCDPISGHTALYWYRQSLGQGPEFLIYFQGTGAADDSGLPNDRFFAVRPEGSVSTLKIQRTERGDSAVYLCASSYDRDETQYFGPGTRLLVL.

The V gene is TRBV4-1, the J gene TRBJ1-2; the D is unclear. Germline loops: CDR1 MGHRA, CDR2 YSYEKL. Trimming left V 0 bases short and J 0 bases short, with 11 bases between. The CDR3 extends over 16 amino acids. DNA of the CDR3: TGCGCCAGCAGCCAAGATAGGGTACCTACTAACTATGGCTACACCTTC. It translates to CASSQDRVPTNYGYTF.

The table lists this clonotype with many counts. The CDR3 DNA is TGTGCCAGCAGTGAGGAGCCAGGGCCGCTTCAAGAGCAGTACTTC. Encoded protein: CASSEEPGPLQEQYF. This chain joins TRBV2 and TRBJ2-7, with D possibly TRBD1 on 5 matching bases. The CDR3 totals 15 residues. Germline V gene sequence: CDR1 SNHLY, CDR2 FYNNEI. The V end was cut by 3 bases, the J end by 7 bases, with 19 bases between.

This clonotype was recorded a few times. This rearrangement joins TRBV5-1 to TRBJ1-1; D is ambiguous. Germline assignment: CDR1 SGHRS and CDR2 YFSETQ. V was shortened by 4 bases and J by 7 bases, with 17 bases between the two germline ends. This CDR3 is 14 amino acids long. CDR3 nucleotides: TGCGCCAGCAGCGCGACGGGCCACGTCGATGAAGCTTTCTTT. Protein product: CASSATGHVDEAFF. The complete variable domain, with remaining parts taken from reference TRBV5-1 and TRBJ1-1, reads KAGVTQTPRYLIKTRGQQVTLSCSPISGHRSVSWYQQTPGQGLQFLFEYFSETQRNKGNFPGRFSGRQFSNSRSEMNVSTLELGDSALYLCASSATGHVDEAFFGQGTRLTVV.

Ten or more counts support this clonotype. The J gene is TRBJ1-2, the V gene TRBV2; D possibly corresponds to TRBD1 (5 bases). The CDR3 is 15 residues long. Trimming took off 5 bases at V and 0 bases at J, with 13 bases between the two ends. In germline, CDR1 is SNHLY, CDR2 FYNNEI. CDR3 sequence (DNA): TGTGCCAGCAGTCAAGTGCCGGGACCTAACTATGGCTACACCTTC. As protein: CASSQVPGPNYGYTF.